The source of this TCR beta chain is a study of early T cells in non-severe SARS-CoV-2 infection. Germline V lookup: CDR1 SGHTS, CDR2 YDEGEE. This CDR3 comprises 16 residues. Trimming took 2 bases from V and 2 from J; bases not matched to a gene: 7. This clonotype was found many times. MiXCR, run by TCRdb on the 5' RACE reads, gives a single entry per CDR3 protein. The sample includes about 28,000 distinct CDR3 sequences, 5.5% to 7.5% seen only once; the top ten take 34%. The sequence was obtained from an adult who was a healthcare worker with PCR-confirmed SARS-CoV-2 infection or an uninfected control (not recorded which). V gene TRBV5-8 combines with J gene TRBJ2-3; TRBD2 matches at 8 bases. The specimen was whole blood, collected at baseline. The CDR3 bases are TGTGCCAGCAGCTTTGTTCTAGCGGGTCACACAGATACGCAGTATTTT. Translated, it gives CASSFVLAGHTDTQYF.